A selection of T cell receptor beta chains follows, all from one sample in a study of blood T cell repertoires in COVID-19. Clones were sequenced by immunoSEQ multiplex PCR, and TCRdb holds only the in-frame ones, with some missing. Here the sample spans a few hundred thousand clones, around 88% being singletons. Sequenced input: peripheral blood. These receptors were obtained from an older woman with COVID-19, enrolled during active disease. CDR3s include the opening cysteine and the closing phenylalanine or tryptophan. The D gene is left open where the match is weak. Only part of the rows carry a size: once, few, many, or a class if the clone is expanded.

D	size	V	J	CDR3
NA	NA	TRBV27	TRBJ1-5	CASSQVSNQPQHF
NA	once	TRBV12-3/TRBV12-4	TRBJ2-2	CASSGGSRELFF
TRBD1	NA	TRBV7-2	TRBJ1-1	CASSLASTGWAAFF
NA	few	TRBV7-2	TRBJ2-1	CASSSTVYNEQFF
NA	NA	TRBV18	TRBJ2-5	CASSPSGEETQYF
TRBD1	NA	TRBV27	TRBJ1-1	CASRHRGGLTEAFF
TRBD1	NA	TRBV11-2	TRBJ1-2	CASNPPGQGDGYTF
TRBD1	NA	TRBV5-1	TRBJ1-6	CASSPGQGDNSPLHF
NA	NA	TRBV19	TRBJ1-2	CASRRGGGEGYGYTF
TRBD1	NA	TRBV11-2	TRBJ2-2	CASSLGQGSGELFF
NA	NA	TRBV27	TRBJ2-7	CASMDEGGEQYF